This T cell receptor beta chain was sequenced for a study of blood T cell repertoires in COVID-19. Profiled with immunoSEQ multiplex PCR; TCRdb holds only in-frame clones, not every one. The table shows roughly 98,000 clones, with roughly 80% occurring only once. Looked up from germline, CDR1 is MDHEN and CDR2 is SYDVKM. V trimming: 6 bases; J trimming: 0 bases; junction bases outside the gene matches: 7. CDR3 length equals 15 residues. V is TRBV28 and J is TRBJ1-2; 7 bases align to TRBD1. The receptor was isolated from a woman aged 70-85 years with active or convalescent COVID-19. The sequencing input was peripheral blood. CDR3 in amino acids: CASRSPTGANYGYTF. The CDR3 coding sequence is TGTGCCAGCAGATCACCAACAGGGGCTAACTATGGCTACACCTTC.